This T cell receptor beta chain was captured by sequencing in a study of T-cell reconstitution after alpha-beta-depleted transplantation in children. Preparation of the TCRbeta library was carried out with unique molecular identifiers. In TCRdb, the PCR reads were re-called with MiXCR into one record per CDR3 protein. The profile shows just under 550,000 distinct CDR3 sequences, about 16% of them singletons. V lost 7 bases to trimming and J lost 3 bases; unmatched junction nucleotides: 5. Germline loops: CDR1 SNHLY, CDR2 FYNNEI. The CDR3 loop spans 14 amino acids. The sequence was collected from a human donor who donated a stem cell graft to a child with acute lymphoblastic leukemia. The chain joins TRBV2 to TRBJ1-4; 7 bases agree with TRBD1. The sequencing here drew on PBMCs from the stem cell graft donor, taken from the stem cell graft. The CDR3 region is CASNRQGPNEKLFF. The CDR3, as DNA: TGTGCCAGCAACCGACAGGGACCTAATGAAAAACTGTTTTTT.